The 22 T cell receptor beta chains below come from one sample, sequenced in a study of OX40 agonist ivuxolimab in advanced cancers. Some clones are missing from TCRdb's copy, which holds only in-frame ones; the method was immunoSEQ multiplex PCR. Of almost 85,000 clones listed, about 86% are singletons. This specimen consisted of CD4+ or CD8+ T cells sorted from blood, obtained in a trial of the OX40 agonist ivuxolimab. These receptors all stem from an adult with an advanced solid tumor such as melanoma, head and neck, liver or kidney cancer.

V usage is TRBV15 and J usage is TRBJ1-2; weak D call: TRBD1 (5 bases). Trimming left V 5 bases short and J 1 base short, with 14 bases between. CDR3 length: 15 amino acids. The germline CDR1 and CDR2 sequences are LNHNV and YYDKDF (reference sequence). Here the CDR3 DNA reads TGTGCCACCAGCCGAGTGGGGACCCTTAACTATGGCTACACCTTC. Translating gives CATSRVGTLNYGYTF.

The chain has TRBV20-1 and TRBJ1-2, with D unresolved. This CDR3 region has 11 residues. Looked up from germline, CDR1 is DFQATT and CDR2 is SNEGSKA (reference sequence). Trimming shortened V by 0 bases and J by 10 bases, and 9 bases separated the two germline ends. CDR3: CSARDSQHYTF. Written as DNA, the CDR3 is TGCAGTGCTAGAGATAGCCAGCACTACACCTTC.

V and J are TRBV5-1 and TRBJ1-4; the D is unclear. From germline, CDR1 is SGHRS and CDR2 YFSETQ. The CDR3 is 14 amino acids. Trimming took off 4 bases at V and 7 bases at J, with 14 bases between the two ends. CDR3 loop: CASSPQIEGEKLFF. CDR3 coding DNA: TGCGCCAGCAGCCCACAGATCGAGGGTGAAAAACTGTTTTTT.

This clone was seen just once. V gene TRBV18 combines with J gene TRBJ1-5; D ambiguous. From germline, CDR1 is KGHSH and CDR2 LQKENI. V was trimmed by 5 bases and J by 2 bases, leaving 16 bases between them. The CDR3 is 16 amino acids. The CDR3 DNA reads TGTGCCAGCTCAGAGTCCTGGGGTGGGGGCAATCAGCCCCAGCATTTT. Protein: CASSESWGGGNQPQHF. Complete variable domain (other parts from reference TRBV18 and TRBJ1-5): NAGVMQNPRHLVRRRGQEARLRCSPMKGHSHVYWYRQLPEEGLKFMVYLQKENIIDESGMPKERFSAEFPKEGPSILRIQQVVRGDSAAYFCASSESWGGGNQPQHFGDGTRLSIL.

For this clone: At one of its ends the junction is not consistent with the germline gene, which may arise from a read error. The chain couples TRBV7-7 to TRBJ2-7, with TRBD2 identical over 7 bases. This CDR3 is 14 amino acids long. Germline V gives CDR1 SSHAT, CDR2 FNYEAQ (reference sequence). CDR3 DNA: TGTGCTAGCAGCTTGGGGGGGAGAGGTAGCGAGCAGTACTTC. Translating gives CASSLGGRGSEQYF.

The V gene is TRBV7-9, the J gene TRBJ1-1; D is unresolved. The CDR3 is 13 amino acids. CDR1 and CDR2 (germline): SEHNR, FQNEAQ (reference sequence). The V end was cut by 2 bases, the J end by 4 bases, with 8 bases between. In DNA, the CDR3 is TGTGCCAGCAGCTTAAGCCAAAGCACTGAAGCTTTCTTT. As protein: CASSLSQSTEAFF. Full variable domain (outside the CDR3, taken from reference TRBV7-9 and TRBJ1-1): DTGVSQNPRHKITKRGQNVTFRCDPISEHNRLYWYRQTLGQGPEFLTYFQNEAQLEKSRLLSDRFSAERPKGSFSTLEIQRTEQGDSAMYLCASSLSQSTEAFFGQGTRLTVV.

This clone was observed a single time. V is TRBV5-1 and J is TRBJ1-1; 12 positions agree with TRBD1. CDR1 and CDR2 (germline): SGHRS, YFSETQ. This CDR3 is built from 16 residues. Losses at the gene ends were 4 bases for V and 4 bases for J; bases not matched to a gene: 8. The CDR3 region is CASSPSGTGGGTEAFF. The CDR3 DNA reads as TGCGCCAGCAGCCCCTCAGGGACAGGGGGCGGCACTGAAGCTTTCTTT. The entire variable domain, with the rest obtained from reference TRBV5-1 and TRBJ1-1, is as follows: KAGVTQTPRYLIKTRGQQVTLSCSPISGHRSVSWYQQTPGQGLQFLFEYFSETQRNKGNFPGRFSGRQFSNSRSEMNVSTLELGDSALYLCASSPSGTGGGTEAFFGQGTRLTVV.

The V gene is TRBV5-1, the J gene TRBJ2-1; the match to TRBD2 covers 12 bases. The trim removed 1 base at V and 4 bases at J, leaving 3 bases unmatched. The CDR3 spans 16 residues. Per the germline V gene, CDR1 is SGHRS and CDR2 is YFSETQ. CDR3 region: CASSLTSGGPYNEQFF. Written as DNA, the CDR3 is TGCGCCAGCAGCTTGACTAGCGGGGGGCCTTACAATGAGCAGTTCTTC.

The chain has TRBV7-8 and TRBJ2-3; D gene unclear. From germline, CDR1 is SGHVS and CDR2 FQNEAQ. The V and J ends lost 5 bases and 6 bases respectively, with 21 bases between them. This CDR3 has 16 amino acids. CDR3 sequence reads: CASSHLDPQLLDTQYF. The CDR3 bases are TGTGCCAGCAGCCATTTAGACCCCCAGCTGCTCGATACGCAGTATTTT.

The chain links TRBV10-2 to TRBJ1-6; the D gene is possibly TRBD1 (6 bases). V shed 8 bases and J shed 7 bases, with 12 bases lying between them. Germline V gives CDR1 WSHSY, CDR2 SAAADI. The CDR3 has 13 amino acids. The CDR3 DNA reads as TGCGCCAGCTTCGGGGGCGGGAATTCACCCCTCCACTTT. Residues: CASFGGGNSPLHF.

The rearrangement joins TRBV19 to TRBJ1-1; TRBD1 agrees at 9 bases. The V gene end was trimmed by 7 bases and the J gene end by 1 base; junction bases not matched to a gene: 13. Looked up from germline, CDR1 is LNHDA and CDR2 is SQIVND (reference sequence). The CDR3 totals 17 residues. CDR3: CASMAPPGQGKNTEAFF. CDR3 in DNA: TGTGCCAGTATGGCCCCGCCGGGACAGGGTAAGAACACTGAAGCTTTCTTT.

The chain carries TRBV18 and TRBJ2-5, with no clear D. The CDR3 has 11 residues. Trimming removed 9 bases from V and 1 base from J, with 6 bases in between. Germline CDR1 reads KGHSH; CDR2 reads LQKENI. As DNA, the CDR3 is TGTGCCAGTTTAAGCCAAGAGACCCAGTACTTC. This gives the protein CASLSQETQYF.

The chain carries TRBV5-1 and TRBJ2-1, with 11 bases identical to TRBD1. V lost 4 bases and J lost 7; bases outside the gene matches: 7. The germline V gene has CDR1 SGHRS and CDR2 YFSETQ. The CDR3 length is 15 residues. The CDR3 sequence is CASSNGQGAGNEQFF. In DNA, the CDR3 is TGCGCCAGCAGCAATGGACAGGGGGCAGGTAATGAGCAGTTCTTC. The full variable domain, completed using reference TRBV5-1 and TRBJ2-1, is KAGVTQTPRYLIKTRGQQVTLSCSPISGHRSVSWYQQTPGQGLQFLFEYFSETQRNKGNFPGRFSGRQFSNSRSEMNVSTLELGDSALYLCASSNGQGAGNEQFFGPGTRLTVL.

The J gene is TRBJ1-2, the V gene TRBV10-3, with D unclear. The CDR3 has 13 amino acids. Deletions cut 2 bases from V and 2 bases from J, with 6 bases between. Germline assignment: CDR1 ENHRY and CDR2 SYGVKD. The DNA for the CDR3 is TGTGCCATCAGTGAGGGACCGAACTATGGCTACACCTTC. Translating gives CAISEGPNYGYTF.

This clone appeared a single time. The CDR3 loop reads CASSSGTVLEGRYEQYF. In DNA, the CDR3 is TGTGCCAGCAGCTCCGGGACAGTCCTTGAGGGTAGGTACGAGCAGTACTTC. V gene TRBV7-9 combines with J gene TRBJ2-7, with TRBD1 matching 7 bases. The V segment lost 4 bases and the J segment 4 bases; nucleotides outside the gene matches: 16. Germline-derived CDR1 and CDR2 are SEHNR and FQNEAQ (reference sequence). The CDR3 consists of 17 residues.

V usage is TRBV10-3 and J usage is TRBJ2-7, with D perhaps matching TRBD2 (5 bases). In germline, CDR1 is ENHRY, CDR2 SYGVKD. V was shortened by 1 base and J by 9 bases, with 10 bases between the two germline ends. The CDR3 has 12 residues. The CDR3 sequence: CAISELSGGQYF. The CDR3 DNA follows: TGTGCCATCAGTGAGTTGAGTGGAGGGCAGTACTTC.

The chain recombines TRBV6-1 with TRBJ1-4, with D possibly matching TRBD1 (6 bases). Germline V gene sequence: CDR1 MNHNS, CDR2 SASEGT. The CDR3 totals 16 residues. Trimming shortened V by 1 base and J by 0 bases, and 9 bases separated the two germline ends. Written as DNA, the CDR3 is TGTGCCAGCAGTGAAGACAGGGTTGCAACTAATGAAAAACTGTTTTTT. Amino acid sequence: CASSEDRVATNEKLFF.

The V and J genes are TRBV7-2 and TRBJ2-5; 12 nucleotides match TRBD2. The germline V gene encodes CDR1 SGHTA and CDR2 FQGNSA. The V and J ends lost 7 bases and 4 bases, in that order; junction bases with no gene match: 7. The CDR3 length is 15 residues. In DNA form, the CDR3 reads TGTGCCAGCACCCTAGCGGGAGGGGTTTCAGAGACCCAGTACTTC. This translates into CASTLAGGVSETQYF.

The J gene is TRBJ2-1, the V gene TRBV6-4; D is possibly TRBD1 (8 bases). Germline V lookup: CDR1 MRHNA, CDR2 SNTAGT. The CDR3 loop spans 16 amino acids. Trimming took 6 bases from V and 0 from J, leaving 15 bases between them. This chain's CDR3 is CASSDRGGGSYNEQFF. The DNA of the CDR3 is TGTGCCAGCAGCGACAGGGGCGGGGGCTCCTACAATGAGCAGTTCTTC.

This clone was counted only a few times. The chain combines TRBV7-2 with TRBJ2-7, with TRBD1 matching over 7 bases. The CDR3 spans 13 residues. Trimming removed 4 bases from V and 6 bases from J; junction bases left unmatched: 6. Germline-derived CDR1 and CDR2 are SGHTA and FQGNSA. In nucleotides, the CDR3 is TGTGCCAGCAGCTCCCTCGACAGGGCCGAGCAGTACTTC. This translates into CASSSLDRAEQYF.

This clone was counted a single time. The V gene is TRBV6-6, the J gene TRBJ2-5, with 7 bases matching TRBD2. From germline, CDR1 is MNHNY and CDR2 SVGAGI (reference sequence). V dropped 3 bases and J dropped 3; count of bases not matched to a gene: 4. The CDR3 runs 14 residues. The CDR3 sequence: CASSYWGGKETQYF. The CDR3 coding sequence is TGTGCCAGCAGTTATTGGGGGGGGAAAGAGACCCAGTACTTC.

The rearrangement joins TRBV7-3 to TRBJ2-3, with 7 bases matching TRBD2. Germline values: CDR1 SGHTA, CDR2 FQGTGA. With V trimmed by 3 bases and J by 5 bases, 5 bases remained unmatched. The CDR3 extends over 14 amino acids. The CDR3 loop is CASSLGGSVDTQYF. CDR3 DNA: TGTGCCAGCAGCTTGGGGGGGAGTGTAGATACGCAGTATTTT.